These 12 T cell receptor beta chains came from one sample sequenced in a study of regulatory T cells in long-lasting Graves disease. Documented time point: newly diagnosed GD, antithyroid drugs for less than 3 months. TCR sequences were obtained from RNA taken from PBMCs. iRepertoire HTBI primers and Arm-PCR of CDR3 regions built TCR beta libraries. TCRdb itself ran the multiplex PCR reads through MiXCR, one entry per CDR3 protein. The sample has hundreds of thousands of distinct CDR3 sequences, 15% to 20% seen once. The sample was also linked to a second study, of T cells in Graves' hyperthyroidism and ophthalmopathy.

Sequencing was performed on peripheral blood mononuclear cells (PBMCs), taken at new diagnosis, from a patient treated with antithyroid drugs. Receptor source: a woman in her 30s with Graves disease.

This clonotype was detected many times. This chain joins TRBV19 and TRBJ1-1; D remains ambiguous. CDR1 LNHDA and CDR2 SQIVND come from the germline V gene (reference sequence). Trimming removed 3 bases from V and 1 base from J, with 6 bases in between. There are 13 residues in the CDR3. This CDR3 is CASSMQRNTEAFF. The CDR3 nucleotides are TGTGCCAGTAGTATGCAGCGGAACACTGAAGCTTTCTTT. Using reference TRBV19 and TRBJ1-1 for the parts outside the CDR3, the full variable domain is DGGITQSPKYLFRKEGQNVTLSCEQNLNHDAMYWYRQDPGQGLRLIYYSQIVNDFQKGDIAEGYSVSREKKESFPLTVTSAQKNPTAFYLCASSMQRNTEAFFGQGTRLTVV.

V is TRBV9 and J is TRBJ2-2, with D perhaps matching TRBD2 (6 bases). The CDR3 is 14 amino acids. The germline V and J ends were trimmed by 5 bases and 7 bases, with 15 bases remaining between them. The germline V gene encodes CDR1 SGDLS and CDR2 YYNGEE. DNA of the CDR3: TGTGCCAGCAGTTTGACCTTCGGGAGCGGGGAGCTGTTTTTT. As protein: CASSLTFGSGELFF.

This clonotype showed up many times. The J gene is TRBJ1-2, the V gene TRBV5-1, with 8 bases aligning to TRBD1. With V trimmed by 4 bases and J by 0 bases, 8 bases remained unmatched. The CDR3 contains 16 residues. Germline CDR1 is SGHRS and CDR2 is YFSETQ. This chain's CDR3 is CASSPDRDRPNYGYTF. For the CDR3, the DNA is TGCGCCAGCAGCCCAGACCGGGACAGGCCTAACTATGGCTACACCTTC.

This clonotype was recorded many times. The chain recombines TRBV6-1 with TRBJ1-5; TRBD1 matches 11 bases. Germline CDR1 MNHNS, CDR2 SASEGT. J lost 7 bases, V lost 4 bases, and 3 bases had no gene match. This CDR3 contains 14 residues. CDR3 nucleotides: TGTGCCAGCAGTGTGTGGGACAGGGGGCAGCCCCAGCATTTT. It encodes CASSVWDRGQPQHF.

The table lists this clonotype with a count of one. A read error may be the cause here, since a much bigger clone is one base away. The CDR3 coding sequence is TGTGCCAGCAGCCAAGATTTCGGGAGAATGAACACTGAAGCTTCCTTT. Amino acids: CASSQDFGRMNTEASF. The chain couples TRBV14 to TRBJ1-1; D ambiguous. The CDR3 runs to 16 residues. Germline V gene sequence: CDR1 SGHDN, CDR2 FVKESK.

In its sample, this clonotype was seen many times. This rearrangement joins TRBV11-2 to TRBJ2-1; D unclear. Trimming stripped 5 bases from V and 4 bases from J, with 15 bases between. CDR3 size: 15 residues. Per germline, CDR1 SGHAT and CDR2 FQNNGV. CDR3 nucleotide sequence: TGTGCCAGCAGCCCGTCAGTCTCTTCTTACAATGAGCAGTTCTTC. This codes for CASSPSVSSYNEQFF. The variable domain in full, with the rest retrieved from reference TRBV11-2 and TRBJ2-1, is EAGVAQSPRYKIIEKRQSVAFWCNPISGHATLYWYQQILGQGPKLLIQFQNNGVVDDSQLPKDRFSAERLKGVDSTLKIQPAKLEDSAVYLCASSPSVSSYNEQFFGPGTRLTVL.

This clonotype was counted at least ten times. CDR3 region: CASSHPPWRDTQYF. DNA for the CDR3: TGTGCCAGCAGCCACCCCCCCTGGAGAGATACGCAGTATTTT. This chain links TRBV3-1 with TRBJ2-3; D remains unclear. Germline CDR1 LGHDT, CDR2 YNNKEL (reference sequence). V lost 3 bases and J lost 5, with 12 bases in between. This CDR3 has 14 residues.

J is TRBJ2-2 and V is TRBV5-4; TRBD1 or TRBD2 may be the D gene (5 bases each). Germline assignment: CDR1 SGHNT and CDR2 YYREEE (reference sequence). There are 16 residues in the CDR3. V shed 4 bases and J shed 6 bases, with 19 bases lying between them. The DNA of the CDR3 is TGTGCCAGCAGCCCGGACTGGGGCACTGAGGCCGGGGAGCTGTTTTTT. Translating gives CASSPDWGTEAGELFF.

This clonotype showed up just a few times. The CDR3 here is CASSPPSGTGELFF. The DNA of the CDR3 is TGTGCCAGCTCACCACCCTCGGGCACCGGGGAGCTGTTTTTT. This chain uses TRBV18 with TRBJ2-2; D remains ambiguous. CDR3 length equals 14 residues. CDR1 and CDR2 from the germline V gene are KGHSH and LQKENI. The V end was cut by 0 bases, the J end by 4 bases, with 6 bases between.

The J gene is TRBJ1-6, the V gene TRBV3-1, with D possibly being TRBD1 (5 bases). V was pared by 0 bases and J by 7 bases, with 16 bases between. CDR3 length: 17 amino acids. The germline V gene has CDR1 LGHDT and CDR2 YNNKEL (reference sequence). The CDR3 nucleotides are TGTGCCAGCAGCCAAGAGTACGGGGCAGGAAAAAATTCACCCCTCCACTTT. Its translation: CASSQEYGAGKNSPLHF.

The rearrangement joins TRBV15 to TRBJ1-3; D gene unclear. V dropped 0 bases and J dropped 0 bases, with 9 bases sitting between them. This CDR3 comprises 16 residues. Per the germline V gene, CDR1 is LNHNV and CDR2 is YYDKDF (reference sequence). CDR3 bases: TGTGCCACCAGCAGAGATATGGGATCCTCTGGAAACACCATATATTTT. Translation: CATSRDMGSSGNTIYF.

J is TRBJ2-1 and V is TRBV4-1; no definite D call. Germline lookup yields CDR1 MGHRA and CDR2 YSYEKL. The length of the CDR3 is 14 residues. V lost 0 bases, J lost 9 bases, and 12 bases lay in between. CDR3 DNA: TGCGCCAGCAGCCAAGACCCGAATTCCGGTGAGCAGTTCTTC. Translated: CASSQDPNSGEQFF.